Below are 9 T cell receptor beta chains sequenced from a single sample in a study of early T cells in non-severe SARS-CoV-2 infection. TCRdb processed the 5' RACE reads anew with MiXCR; each CDR3 protein has one entry. The data hold roughly 83,000 distinct CDR3 sequences, with around 12% observed a single time. Sequenced material: whole blood, taken at baseline. The receptors originated from an adult who was a healthcare worker with PCR-confirmed SARS-CoV-2 infection or an uninfected control (not recorded which).

This clonotype showed up many times. The chain recombines TRBV10-3 with TRBJ2-1, with TRBD1 matching 9 bases. From germline, CDR1 is ENHRY and CDR2 SYGVKD. CDR3 size: 14 residues. V lost 7 bases to trimming and J lost 5 bases; unmatched junction nucleotides: 6. The CDR3 DNA is TGTGCCATCACTCCCGGGACAGGGAACAATGAGCAGTTCTTC. Translated: CAITPGTGNNEQFF.

The rearrangement links TRBV2 to TRBJ1-1, with 7 bases that match TRBD1. CDR1 SNHLY and CDR2 FYNNEI come from the germline V gene. CDR3 length: 14 amino acids. V dropped 2 bases and J dropped 8; count of bases not matched to a gene: 8. The CDR3 DNA follows: TGTGCCAGCAGTGAATTGGGACAGCTAATGGAAGCTTTCTTT. Its translation is CASSELGQLMEAFF.

This chain links TRBV27 with TRBJ1-5; D remains ambiguous. Per the germline V gene, CDR1 is MNHEY and CDR2 is SMNVEV (reference sequence). The CDR3 runs to 15 residues. Deletions cut 4 bases from V and 2 bases from J, with 12 bases between. The CDR3 bases are TGTGCCAGCAGTTCCCGCCCCGGAGGCAATCAGCCCCAGCATTTT. Its protein is CASSSRPGGNQPQHF.

The table lists this clonotype with many counts. V usage is TRBV30 and J usage is TRBJ1-2; the D gene is possibly TRBD1 (5 bases). There are 13 residues in the CDR3. V lost 5 bases to trimming and J lost 7 bases, with 17 bases between them. Germline-derived CDR1 and CDR2 are GTSNPN and SVGIG (reference sequence). The CDR3 nucleotides read TGTGCCTGGCGGACATCTAGTTCGGGTGGCTACACCTTC. This gives the protein CAWRTSSSGGYTF.

This clonotype showed up just a few times. The DNA for the CDR3 is TGCGCCAGCAGCTTTTCGACTAACTATGGCTACACCTTC. Translating gives CASSFSTNYGYTF. The chain links TRBV5-1 to TRBJ1-2; D not resolved. CDR3 length equals 13 residues. Trimming took 2 bases from V and 0 from J, leaving 5 bases between them. Germline V CDR1 and CDR2: SGHRS, YFSETQ.

The sample holds a few counts of this clonotype. The V and J genes are TRBV7-9 and TRBJ1-4; D remains unclear. This CDR3 region has 16 residues. Germline CDR1 SEHNR, CDR2 FQNEAQ (reference sequence). Between the trimmed V and J ends, which lost 5 bases and 1 base, there was a span of 14 bases. CDR3 region: CASSPETPGTNEKLFF. For the CDR3, the DNA is TGTGCCAGCAGCCCAGAAACACCAGGAACTAATGAAAAACTGTTTTTT.

The rearrangement joins TRBV6-5 to TRBJ1-1, with D maybe TRBD1 (6 bases). V was trimmed by 4 bases and J by 6 bases, leaving 12 bases between them. The CDR3 contains 13 residues. CDR1 is MNHEY and CDR2 is SVGAGI in the germline V gene. CDR3 sequence reads: CASSFIPGAEAFF. CDR3 sequence (DNA): TGTGCCAGCAGTTTCATCCCAGGGGCTGAAGCTTTCTTT.

The V call is TRBV23-1, the J call TRBJ1-2; 7 bases match TRBD1. TRBV23-1 is an ORF, and what it does is uncertain. The CDR3 consists of 13 residues. The ends lost 6 bases at V and 4 bases at J; junction bases unmatched: 5. CDR3 nucleotide sequence: TGCGCCAGCAGCCCCGACAGGGTCTATGGCTACACCTTC. Its protein product is CASSPDRVYGYTF.

This clonotype came up many times. The chain is built from TRBV11-2 and TRBJ2-7; D remains unclear. This CDR3 contains 13 residues. The ends were cut back, 4 bases at V and 2 bases at J, with 9 bases in the middle. Germline V gene sequence: CDR1 SGHAT, CDR2 FQNNGV. The CDR3 protein is CASSSGVPYEQYF. In DNA form, the CDR3 reads TGTGCCAGCAGCTCGGGTGTCCCCTACGAGCAGTACTTC.